This TCR beta chain was found in a study of cytomegalovirus exposure and HLA in healthy donors (dated by TCRdb to 2017 to 2019). Background for the entire study: In an earlier analysis of 450 to 750 of the donors, approximately 300 Gb of sequence data and approximately 100 million unique TCR beta sequences from 150 million to 200 million T cells were reported. About 310 gigabases of sequencing data and tens of millions of unique TCR sequences were included in an early release covering about 700 HLA-typed donors. Of the 398 genotyped donors, approximately 83% fell in the genetic ancestry cluster associated with self-reported Caucasian donors. The study aimed to test whether signatures of past pathogen exposure could be identified by cataloging public T cell receptors. Using immunosequencing, the study profiled T cell repertoires from roughly 650 subjects and related those repertoires to cytomegalovirus serostatus. Besides the first cohort of roughly 700 subjects, a separate validation cohort made up of around 120 different subjects was used. The study combined high-throughput TCR immunosequencing, statistical association of individual TCRs with disease status, and machine learning to predict cytomegalovirus infection status. A later analysis re-analyzed previously published TCR beta repertoires from several hundred donors and added high-resolution HLA genotyping to study TCR occurrence patterns. Rather than drawing on any new phenotypic data, the later analysis identified candidate immune exposures from TCR beta sequences and the way those sequences occurred across donors. In an earlier analysis of roughly 580 of the donors, high-throughput TCR beta sequencing was used to judge whether each TCR beta V gene segment behaved as functional or pseudogenic. Donor age, sex, ethnicity and CMV serostatus were compiled alongside the repertoire data. A later genetic analysis took genome-wide SNP genotypes for 398 of the 666 donors and used that subset as a discovery cohort. All discovery cohort repertoires had been generated using a single sequencing platform. HLA typing included class I and class II loci at four-digit resolution. Typing coverage differed by locus: A, B, C, DRB1 and DQB1 were typed in about 629-640 donors, DQA1 in roughly 510, DPA1 in around 610, and DPB1 in about 450. Because of strong linkage in the cohort, five DR-DQ haplotypes were treated as single units for association and clustering. Across around 400 genotyped donors of the cohort, an average of approximately 240,000 unique TCR beta nucleotide sequences per donor were sequenced, and about a sixth of those sequences were non-productive. Summary of the overall study and its limitations: It was suggested by the authors that the approach could potentially be generalized to other disease states and immunological phenotypes. A further reported finding was that TCR beta sequences accurately predicted the HLA-A and HLA-B alleles for most subjects in the first cohort. A total of roughly 160 TCR beta chains were listed by the study as associated with cytomegalovirus. Because the 87-base-pair reads could not distinguish some IMGT-functional V segments, including TRBV6-2 and TRBV6-3, those segments were excluded. The presence/absence analyses assumed that sequencing depth was roughly uniform across donors, and that assumption may not be true. While some public TCRs were present in many individuals, most TCR sequences turned up only very rarely across donors. Correlated functional status among segregating V segments might be attributable to linkage disequilibrium, but an unknown experimental factor could not be ruled out. In a later analysis, several top co-occurrence clusters were reported to appear linked to parvovirus B19, influenza, CMV and Epstein-Barr virus. The only immune exposure information available for the cohort was CMV serostatus. The classifier was reported to diagnose cytomegalovirus status with high specificity and sensitivity in both the original cohort and the validation cohort. A group of highly shared sequence variants was considered likely to be a technical artifact of the sequencing pipeline. Three of the identified cytomegalovirus-associated TCR beta chains were confirmed in vitro to be specific for cytomegalovirus antigens. A later analysis found that HLA-associated TCR beta chains were more clonally expanded and had lower generation probabilities than equally common non-associated chains. In a later genetic analysis, a missense DCLRE1C variant was associated with V-gene and J-gene trimming of TCR beta chains, and the association was replicated in an independent cohort. Broadly in line with IMGT annotations, most TCR beta V segments showed up in productive rearrangements about 90% or about 30% of the time in an earlier analysis of a few hundred of the donors. In a later genetic analysis, fewer N-insertions in productive TCRs were reported among donors in an Asian-associated ancestry cluster than the approximately 710-donor mean. In a later analysis, the rate of TCR association differed among HLA loci, with DRB1 alleles having the most associated TCRs and HLA-C alleles having the fewest. When HLA alleles, especially DR and DQ, strongly co-occurred, TCR associations were difficult to assign to individual alleles. Roughly 17 rarely observed V segments, including chromosome 9 orphons, were excluded from the earlier analysis of a few hundred of the donors because counts were too low. Specific HLA alleles were associated with 15,000 to 20,000 TCR beta sequences at a false discovery rate of 0.05 in a later analysis. This cohort had only TCR beta chains sequenced, and the lack of alpha or paired-chain data limited which features could be detected. A later analysis found that most CMV-associated TCR beta chains appeared HLA-restricted, with HLA associations seemingly driven largely by CMV exposure. Because HLA typing was unavailable for some donors at each locus, only the typed subset was used in association tests.

Libraries were built with the immunoSEQ multiplex PCR assay. For the multiplex PCR, a mixture combining 60 forward primers for TCR Vbeta segments and 13 reverse primers for TCR Jbeta segments was used. The CDR3 region of rearranged TCR beta genes was amplified from genomic DNA by a multiplex PCR assay. The amplified TCR beta libraries were sequenced on the Illumina HiSeq System as 87-base-pair reads. On the authors' methods: A later analysis tallied about 77 million unique TCR beta chains across the 660 or so repertoires, and approximately 9.9 million of those chains were shared by two or more donors. A nearest-neighbor algorithm error-corrected the raw reads and collapsed the reads into unique sequences, merging closely related sequences to remove PCR and sequencing errors. CDR3 sequences were aligned to IMGT reference sequences to assign V, D and J gene segments. For a sequence to be retained, a match of at least six nucleotides was required to both a V gene segment and a J gene segment. Rearrangements were called productive when the CDR3 lacked stop codons and stayed in frame with V and J; all others were non-productive. CDR3 was defined according to IMGT convention as the region running from the second conserved V-encoded cysteine to the conserved J-encoded phenylalanine. Sequences without an unambiguous match to a single V gene segment were excluded from the earlier analysis of about 630 of the donors. In an earlier analysis of 587 of the donors, a V segment was called functional when productive rearrangements were above 56.7%, and segregating when the standard deviation between donors exceeded 5%. A statistical classification framework was built to diagnose cytomegalovirus status from the catalog of TCR beta chain sequences. V and J gene assignment, in a later analysis, came from comparing TCR nucleotide sequences with IMGT/GENE-DB human TR gene sequences. A later analysis assigned CDR3 sequences and most-parsimonious VDJ recombination scenarios with the TCRdist pipeline. In a later analysis, every TCR beta chain was defined by the combination of its CDR3 amino acid sequence and its V-gene family, and reads without a unique V-gene family were dropped. A later analysis removed 500 to 650 highly shared, low-generation-probability nucleotide sequences to deal with suspected cross-contamination and a sequencing artifact. In a later analysis, a clonal expansion index was calculated for each public chain from normalized within-repertoire ranks of inferred template counts. In a later analysis, generation probabilities were computed using a VDJ recombination model fitted to out-of-frame rearrangements, and the results were checked against IGoR. In a later analysis, hypergeometric tests were used to score TCR-TCR, TCR-HLA and TCR-CMV co-occurrence, with a repertoire-size bias correction applied to TCR pairs. A later analysis estimated false discovery rates by permuting HLA or CMV assignments 20 times. A later analysis grouped co-occurring TCRs with DBSCAN, adding TCRdist sequence similarity when clustering within HLA-allele-positive subsets. Co-occurrence clustering excluded repertoires with fewer than 30,000 or more than 120,000 public chains, plus five with anomalous nucleotide sharing. This immuneACCESS table, as held by TCRdb, lists in-frame sequences with V and J called but not all clones. Of the missing ones, under half trace to an unresolved V gene in checked studies; the others have no known cause. The V and J calls and clone size come from that table; D and trimming were worked out from the DNA. Present in this sample are 100,000 or so clones, 63% of which were seen just once. The leading ten clones occupy roughly 6% of the sample.

For this clone: The antigen it binds to is not known. No base quality values were provided; no much bigger clone lies one nucleotide off.

The cohort consisted of approximately 690 healthy bone marrow donors. Cohort members were all nominally healthy when sampled, although unrecorded immune exposures were likely present. The donor was CMV seronegative and belonged to the group of around 350 seronegative cohort members. Each donor provided a peripheral blood sample, and peripheral blood mononuclear cells were used for TCR beta sequencing. The Qiagen DNeasy Blood Extraction Kit was used to extract genomic DNA from the blood cell samples. From its cysteine to its phenylalanine, the CDR3 spans 12 amino acids. Only the CDR3 DNA is retained, 36 bases long and in frame from the first base. The germline V gene (reference sequence) supplies CDR1 GTSNPN and CDR2 SVGIG. V loses 5 bases at its end and J loses 8 bases; junction bases beyond the gene matches: 6.

Sequencing input: PBMCs. This receptor chain uses TRBV30 and TRBJ2-1; 7 junctional bases match TRBD2. The receptor comes from a woman in her thirties in good health and CMV-seronegative. This receptor has the CDR3 CAWGRDYDEQFF. The DNA sequence is given as TGTGCCTGGGGGCGGGACTATGATGAGCAGTTCTTC.